These 13 T cell receptor beta chains originate from one sample sequenced in a study of T cell repertoires in cytomegalovirus infection. These TCRs' antigens remain unknown. TCRdb passed the reads through MiXCR, listing each CDR3 protein once. The sample carries 750,000 to 950,000 distinct CDR3 sequences, around 29% recorded once. The material was cultured CD8+ T cells from PBMCs, obtained from culture after CMV antigen stimulation. These receptors all come from a human donor in good health (CMV status not recorded). Some clones in this sample may be carry-over from other donors' samples.

The chain has TRBV25-1 and TRBJ1-2; weak D call: TRBD1 (5 bases). The germline V gene has CDR1 MGHDK and CDR2 SYGVNS. Trimming removed 6 bases from V and 4 bases from J, with 18 bases in between. This CDR3 comprises 15 residues. This CDR3 reads CASRPGGAPLYGYTF. The CDR3 DNA follows: TGTGCCAGCAGGCCCGGAGGGGCGCCCCTCTATGGCTACACCTTC.

This clonotype has only a few counts. The genes are TRBV7-9 and TRBJ2-3; D unclear. With 5 bases removed from V and 2 bases from J, the gap between germline ends came to 8 bases. CDR3 length equals 13 residues. CDR1 and CDR2 from the germline V gene are SEHNR and FQNEAQ (reference sequence). This CDR3 is CASSPPDTDTQYF. The DNA of the CDR3 is TGTGCCAGCAGCCCCCCGGACACAGATACGCAGTATTTT.

The rearrangement uses TRBV10-3 and TRBJ1-4; D gene unclear. Looked up from germline, CDR1 is ENHRY and CDR2 is SYGVKD. The CDR3 has 14 residues. Trimming shortened V by 2 bases and J by 1 base, and 5 bases separated the two germline ends. The CDR3 DNA sequence: TGTGCCATCAGTGAGGACCGAACTAATGAAAAACTGTTTTTT. Residues: CAISEDRTNEKLFF.

This clonotype came up a few times. This sequence joins TRBV12-3 or TRBV12-4 and TRBJ1-2; TRBD1 aligns across 7 bases. After removal of 4 bases from V and 4 bases from J, the junction contained 6 bases not matched to a gene. The CDR3 contains 14 residues. CDR3 coding DNA: TGTGCCAGCAGTTCTAGACAGGGAGGCTATGGCTACACCTTC. It encodes CASSSRQGGYGYTF.

The J gene is TRBJ2-2, the V gene TRBV28, with 7 bases identical to TRBD1. Germline lookup yields CDR1 MDHEN and CDR2 SYDVKM. The CDR3 is 13 amino acids. V was pared by 6 bases and J by 6 bases, with 4 bases of the junction left unmatched. CDR3 sequence (DNA): TGTGCCAGCAGCACAGGGGTACCCGGGGAGCTGTTTTTT. This encodes CASSTGVPGELFF.

The chain recombines TRBV6-6 with TRBJ2-2, with a weak D call TRBD1 (5 bases). CDR1 is MNHNY, CDR2 SVGAGI, per germline (reference sequence). The V end was cut by 5 bases, the J end by 4 bases, with 17 bases between. This CDR3 spans 16 amino acids. CDR3 sequence (DNA): TGTGCCAGCAGTGATCTCAGGGCCCCGGTCACCGGGGAGCTGTTTTTT. Protein product: CASSDLRAPVTGELFF.

The chain links TRBV27 to TRBJ2-1, with D perhaps TRBD2 (5 bases). Germline V lookup: CDR1 MNHEY, CDR2 SMNVEV (reference sequence). The V end was cut by 5 bases, the J end by 0 bases, with 8 bases between. This CDR3 region has 14 residues. CDR3 sequence reads: CASSTGVSYNEQFF. DNA for the CDR3: TGTGCCAGCAGTACCGGGGTCTCCTACAATGAGCAGTTCTTC.

The V and J genes are TRBV19 and TRBJ1-1; D is uncertain. CDR3 length: 12 residues. V lost 6 bases and J 5 bases, leaving 10 bases between the germline ends. The V gene's germline CDR1 is LNHDA and CDR2 SQIVND (reference sequence). This chain's CDR3 is CASRYSGTEAFF. In nucleotides, the CDR3 is TGTGCCAGTAGGTATTCAGGTACTGAAGCTTTCTTT.

V gene TRBV10-2 combines with J gene TRBJ2-7, with 9 bases matching TRBD1. Per germline, CDR1 WSHSY and CDR2 SAAADI. This CDR3 is built from 17 residues. V dropped 3 bases and J dropped 1; count of bases not matched to a gene: 10. CDR3 residues: CASSEWTGAKGSYEQYF. The CDR3 nucleotides read TGCGCCAGCAGTGAATGGACAGGGGCGAAAGGGTCCTACGAGCAGTACTTC.

The sample holds many counts of this clonotype. The gene calls are TRBV11-2 and TRBJ2-6; no clear D. The V end was cut by 1 base, the J end by 3 bases, with 16 bases between. The CDR3 loop spans 18 amino acids. Per germline, CDR1 SGHAT and CDR2 FQNNGV. The CDR3 nucleotides are TGTGCCAGCAGCTTAGCGCGCCTGGGTGAATTTGGGGCCAACGTCCTGACTTTC. Amino acids: CASSLARLGEFGANVLTF.

This sequence joins TRBV6-1 and TRBJ2-1, with 8 bases aligning to TRBD1. With 5 bases clipped from V and 6 bases from J, the junction kept 6 bases outside the gene matches. CDR3 length: 14 amino acids. Per the germline V gene, CDR1 is MNHNS and CDR2 is SASEGT. CDR3 sequence (DNA): TGTGCCAGCAGTCACCCTGGACAGGGCAATGAGCAGTTCTTC. Its protein is CASSHPGQGNEQFF.

This chain joins TRBV10-3 and TRBJ1-1; D not certain. With 4 bases removed from V and 0 bases from J, the gap between germline ends came to 6 bases. The germline CDR1 and CDR2 sequences are ENHRY and SYGVKD. The CDR3 covers 13 residues. Written as DNA, the CDR3 is TGTGCCATCAGTGCGAGGGTGAACACTGAAGCTTTCTTT. Its translation: CAISARVNTEAFF.

CDR3 sequence: CASSLYGQGQETQYF. The CDR3 DNA reads as TGCGCCAGCAGCTTGTACGGACAGGGCCAAGAGACCCAGTACTTC. The rearrangement uses TRBV5-1 and TRBJ2-5, with 8 bases lining up with TRBD1. V gave up 1 base and J gave up 1 base; unmatched junction bases: 3. The V gene's germline CDR1 is SGHRS and CDR2 YFSETQ. The length of the CDR3 is 15 residues.